This record concerns one TCR beta chain sequence. The data originate from a study of CD8 T cells in Susac syndrome. Random-hexamer reverse transcription was applied to about 0.45 to 1 ug RNA. TCRdb re-derived calls from the immunoSEQ multiplex PCR reads in MiXCR, one entry per CDR3 protein. The repertoire holds around 300,000 distinct CDR3 sequences, with around 89% as singletons. CD8+ and CD4+ T cells from blood underwent TCR beta sequencing, which was carried out in a high-throughput format. Germline assignment: CDR1 PRHDT and CDR2 FYEKMQ (reference sequence). The CDR3 loop spans 14 amino acids. V lost 5 bases, J lost 4 bases, and 4 bases stayed unmatched.

The sequencing sample was made of CD8+ T cells from PBMCs. The receptor's source is a human donor with multiple sclerosis. The V call is TRBV13, the J call TRBJ1-1; 10 positions match TRBD1. The CDR3 coding sequence is TGTGCCAGCAGCGCGGGACAGGGGACCACTGAAGCTTTCTTT. Its protein product is CASSAGQGTTEAFF.